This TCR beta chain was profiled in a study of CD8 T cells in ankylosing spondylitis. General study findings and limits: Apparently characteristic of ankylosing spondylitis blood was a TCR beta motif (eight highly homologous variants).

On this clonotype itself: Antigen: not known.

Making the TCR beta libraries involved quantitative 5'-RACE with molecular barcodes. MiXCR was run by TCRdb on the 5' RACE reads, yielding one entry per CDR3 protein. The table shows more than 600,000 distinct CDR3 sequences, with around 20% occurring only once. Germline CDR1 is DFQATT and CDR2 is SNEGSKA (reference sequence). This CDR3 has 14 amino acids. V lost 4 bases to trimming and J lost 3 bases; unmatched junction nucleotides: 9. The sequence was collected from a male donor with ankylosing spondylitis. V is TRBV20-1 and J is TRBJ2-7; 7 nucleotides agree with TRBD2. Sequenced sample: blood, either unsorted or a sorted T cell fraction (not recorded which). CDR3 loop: CSAKIRGGIYEQYF. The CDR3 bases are TGCAGTGCTAAAATTAGGGGAGGGATCTACGAGCAGTACTTC.